This is a list of T cell receptor beta chains from one sample in a study of pediatric ulcerative colitis. This table comes from immunoSEQ multiplex PCR, and its TCRdb copy is limited to in-frame clones, with some not included. The table shows 30,000 to 40,000 clones, with 65% to 80% occurring only once. Material: gut tissue. The receptors shown here come from a boy younger than 18 with severe ulcerative colitis. CDR3s include the opening cysteine and the closing phenylalanine or tryptophan. The order of the fields is J gene, D gene, clone size, V gene, CDR3 DNA, CDR3 protein. A D gene is named only where the DNA matches it firmly. Size is stated for part of the rows, as once, few or many counts, or as a class when the clone is expanded.

TRBJ1-6 | NA | NA | TRBV19 | TGTGCCAGTAGTGGAGACGGCTATTCACCCCTCCACTTT | CASSGDGYSPLHF
TRBJ2-7 | NA | NA | TRBV9 | TGTGCCAGCAGCGTAGGAGTAGACCACTACGAGCAGTACTTC | CASSVGVDHYEQYF
TRBJ2-3 | NA | NA | TRBV30 | TGTGCTTTAAACGAGGGGGGGCCAGATACGCAGTATTTT | CALNEGGPDTQYF
TRBJ1-3 | NA | NA | TRBV10-3 | TGTGCCATCAGTGAGGCTTTATCGGGAAACACCATATATTTT | CAISEALSGNTIYF
TRBJ1-1 | TRBD1 | NA | TRBV13 | TGTGCCAGCAGCTTGACAGGGGGAGGGAACACTGAAGCTTTCTTT | CASSLTGGGNTEAFF
TRBJ2-7 | TRBD1 | few | TRBV6-5 | TGTGCCAGCAGTTTTAGAGGACAGGGAGGATCCGAGCAGTACTTC | CASSFRGQGGSEQYF
TRBJ1-2 | NA | NA | TRBV6-5 | TGTGCCAGCAGTTCGATCGTGAACTATGGCTACACCTTC | CASSSIVNYGYTF
TRBJ2-3 | NA | NA | TRBV4-1 | TGCGCCAGCAGCCAAGCCCCGGGTTATACGCAGTATTTT | CASSQAPGYTQYF
TRBJ2-5 | NA | NA | TRBV2 | TGTGCCAGCAGTGACAGAATATCCCAAGAGACCCAGTACTTC | CASSDRISQETQYF
TRBJ2-1 | NA | NA | TRBV19 | TGTGCCAGTAGCAAAACAGGAAATGAGCAGTTCTTC | CASSKTGNEQFF
TRBJ1-1 | NA | NA | TRBV19 | TGTGCCAGTAGTATGATCGGGCAGGGCTCTGAAGCTTTCTTT | CASSMIGQGSEAFF
TRBJ2-1 | NA | NA | TRBV9 | TGTGCCAGCAGCGTAGGTTCCAATGAGCAGTTCTTC | CASSVGSNEQFF
TRBJ2-7 | NA | few | TRBV19 | TGTGCCACCGGAACAGGGATCCCCTACGAGCAGTACTTC | CATGTGIPYEQYF
TRBJ2-1 | NA | NA | TRBV6-6 | TGTGCCAGCAGGCATCCCACCGGGAGCTCCTACAATGAGCAGTTCTTC | CASRHPTGSSYNEQFF
TRBJ2-2 | NA | NA | TRBV6-5 | TGTGCCAGCAGTTACTCTAACAGGGTTAGGACCGGGGAGCTGTTTTTT | CASSYSNRVRTGELFF
TRBJ1-6 | NA | NA | TRBV5-8 | TGTGCCAGCAGCTTAGGGGGGTCCCATAATTCACCCCTCCACTTT | CASSLGGSHNSPLHF
TRBJ2-5 | TRBD2 | NA | TRBV9 | TGTGCCAGCAGCGTAGATAGCGGGAGGGGAGAGACCCAGTACTTC | CASSVDSGRGETQYF
TRBJ2-3 | TRBD2 | NA | TRBV10-3 | TGTGCCATCCGCGGGGGGGCGGAAGCAGATACGCAGTATTTT | CAIRGGAEADTQYF
TRBJ2-5 | NA | NA | TRBV2 | TGTGCCAGCAGTGACAGACAGGCCGGGACCCAGTACTTC | CASSDRQAGTQYF
TRBJ2-5 | TRBD2 | NA | TRBV7-3 | TGTGCCAGCAGCGTAGGGACTAGCGGGGGGCAAGAGACCCAGTACTTC | CASSVGTSGGQETQYF
TRBJ1-2 | NA | medium-sized | TRBV5-1 | TGCGCCAGCAGCTTGTGGCCGGGAAGTAACTATGGCTACACCTTC | CASSLWPGSNYGYTF
TRBJ1-2 | NA | once | TRBV6-5 | TGTGCCAGCGCGACGAAGGGGGGGACCACCTATGGCTACACCTTC | CASATKGGTTYGYTF
TRBJ2-5 | TRBD2 | NA | TRBV7-6 | TGTGCCAGCAGATATGGACTAGCGGGAGGGACCCAGTACTTC | CASRYGLAGGTQYF
TRBJ1-5 | NA | NA | TRBV15 | TGTGCCACCAGCCAGCAGCCATATAGCAATCAGCCCCAGCATTTT | CATSQQPYSNQPQHF
TRBJ2-1 | TRBD2 | NA | TRBV27 | TGTGCCAGCACCGGGACTAGCGGGACCAATGAGCAGTTCTTC | CASTGTSGTNEQFF
TRBJ2-2 | NA | NA | TRBV28 | TGTGCCAGCAGCTCTCTCCCAGGCTCCCATGGGGGAAACACCGGGGAGCTGTTTTTT | CASSSLPGSHGGNTGELFF
TRBJ1-1 | NA | NA | TRBV7-9 | TGTGCCAGCAGCTTCGGGGGGCTAATGAACACTGAAGCTTTCTTT | CASSFGGLMNTEAFF
TRBJ1-3 | TRBD1 | NA | TRBV11-2 | TGTGCCAGCAGCTTTGGGACAGTAAATACTGGAAACACCATATATTTT | CASSFGTVNTGNTIYF
TRBJ1-2 | NA | medium-sized | TRBV13 | TGTGCCAGCAGCACCAACCTTGGGGGGAATGGCTACACCTTC | CASSTNLGGNGYTF
TRBJ2-7 | NA | NA | TRBV5-1 | TGCGCCAGCAGCTTCGGTTCTTCCTACGAGCAGTACTTC | CASSFGSSYEQYF
TRBJ1-6 | NA | NA | TRBV9 | TGTGCCAGCAGCGTAGCTAAGAGCTCCTATAATTCACCCCTCCACTTT | CASSVAKSSYNSPLHF